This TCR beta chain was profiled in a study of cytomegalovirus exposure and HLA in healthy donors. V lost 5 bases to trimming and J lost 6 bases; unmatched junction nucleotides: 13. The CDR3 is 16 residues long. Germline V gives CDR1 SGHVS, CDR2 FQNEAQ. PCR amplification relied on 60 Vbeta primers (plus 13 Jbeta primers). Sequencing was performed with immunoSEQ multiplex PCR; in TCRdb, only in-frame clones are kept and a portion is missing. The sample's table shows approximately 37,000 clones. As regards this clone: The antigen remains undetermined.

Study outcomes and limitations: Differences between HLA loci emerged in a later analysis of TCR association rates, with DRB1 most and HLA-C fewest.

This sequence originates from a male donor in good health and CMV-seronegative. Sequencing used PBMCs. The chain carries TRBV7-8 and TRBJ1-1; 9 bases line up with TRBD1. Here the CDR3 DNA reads TGTGCCAGCAGCCTCCGGGACAGGGTCCTGGTATCTGAAGCTTTCTTT. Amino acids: CASSLRDRVLVSEAFF.